What follows are 16 T cell receptor beta chains derived from one specimen sequenced in a study of identical twins. TCRdb reanalysed the 5' RACE reads using MiXCR and keeps one entry per CDR3 protein. This table has 450,000 to 650,000 distinct CDR3 sequences, 9.6% appearing once. These data were likewise used in another study, on yellow fever vaccine responses in identical twins.

The source material was PBMCs. These receptors came from a woman aged 18-29 years in good health.

This clonotype was picked up many times. The chain couples TRBV7-2 to TRBJ2-7; D ambiguous. The CDR3 sequence is 12 residues long. V was clipped by 0 bases and J by 2 bases, with 2 bases between them. Looked up from germline, CDR1 is SGHTA and CDR2 is FQGNSA. The DNA of the CDR3 is TGTGCCAGCAGCTTAGCCACCTACGAGCAGTACTTC. Residues: CASSLATYEQYF.

This clonotype was picked up many times. One end of the junction is discordant with germline, which a read error may explain. The chain joins TRBV12-3 or TRBV12-4 to TRBJ2-3; maybe TRBD1 (5 bases). The CDR3 runs 14 residues. CDR3 protein: CASSLRGSTDTQYF. In DNA form, the CDR3 reads TGCGCCAGCAGCTTAAGGGGTAGCACAGATACGCAGTATTTT.

This clonotype came up many times. The V and J genes are TRBV7-2 and TRBJ2-5; D remains ambiguous. The CDR3 is 15 residues long. Germline V gene data show CDR1 as SGHTA and CDR2 as FQGNSA. The V gene lost 2 bases and the J gene lost 0 bases, with 10 bases spanning the gap. The CDR3 DNA follows: TGTGCCAGCAGCTTACCCACAGTGAACCAAGAGACCCAGTACTTC. Encoded protein: CASSLPTVNQETQYF.

This clonotype has a handful of counts. Here the CDR3 DNA reads TGTGCCAGCAGCGCCGGGACTAACGGGCTCGAGCAGTACTTC. Residues: CASSAGTNGLEQYF. The genes are TRBV7-2 and TRBJ2-7; 7 bases are a match to TRBD2. J was trimmed by 6 bases and V by 5 bases; bases with no gene match: 10. CDR1 and CDR2 from the germline V gene are SGHTA and FQGNSA. This CDR3 is built from 14 residues.

This clonotype was seen at least ten times. One end of the junction is discordant with germline, which a read error may explain. The chain is built from TRBV7-7 and TRBJ2-1; a possible D gene is TRBD2 (6 bases). CDR3 length: 15 amino acids. CDR1 SSHAT and CDR2 FNYEAQ come from the germline V gene (reference sequence). Here the CDR3 reads CASSPRGSTRGEQFF. In DNA form, the CDR3 reads TGTGCTAGCAGCCCCCGGGGGTCGACGAGGGGTGAGCAGTTCTTC. Complete variable domain (other parts from reference TRBV7-7 and TRBJ2-1): GAGVSQSPRYKVTKRGQDVTLRCDPISSHATLYWYQQALGQGPEFLTYFNYEAQPDKSGLPSDRFSAERPEGSISTLTIQRTEQRDSAMYRCASSPRGSTRGEQFFGPGTRLTVL.

Only a few counts were recorded for this clonotype. A read error may produce the germline difference seen at one junction end. CDR3 loop: CASSSATGWVQGLF. CDR3 DNA: TGTGCCAGCAGCTCCGCGACAGGGTGGGTCCAGGGGCTCTTC. The genes are TRBV7-9 and TRBJ2-1; TRBD1 aligns across 7 bases. Germline V CDR1 and CDR2: SEHNR, FQNEAQ (reference sequence). The CDR3 contains 14 residues. The full variable domain, completed using reference TRBV7-9 and TRBJ2-1, is DTGVSQNPRHKITKRGQNVTFRCDPISEHNRLYWYRQTLGQGPEFLTYFQNEAQLEKSRLLSDRFSAERPKGSFSTLEIQRTEQGDSAMYLCASSSATGWVQGLFGPGTRLTVL.

This clonotype has only a few counts. The gene calls are TRBV5-1 and TRBJ2-5; D uncertain. Germline V lookup: CDR1 SGHRS, CDR2 YFSETQ. The CDR3 spans 13 residues. The V gene lost 5 bases and the J gene lost 1 base, with 9 bases spanning the gap. The CDR3 sequence is CASSLPPQETQYF. The CDR3 DNA reads as TGCGCCAGCAGTCTCCCTCCCCAAGAGACCCAGTACTTC. Supplemented by reference TRBV5-1 and TRBJ2-5, the full variable domain reads KAGVTQTPRYLIKTRGQQVTLSCSPISGHRSVSWYQQTPGQGLQFLFEYFSETQRNKGNFPGRFSGRQFSNSRSEMNVSTLELGDSALYLCASSLPPQETQYFGPGTRLLVL.

This clonotype has a handful of counts. The V and J genes are TRBV7-8 and TRBJ2-5; a weak D match, TRBD2 (5 bases). Germline lookup yields CDR1 SGHVS and CDR2 FQNEAQ. CDR3 length: 12 residues. Trimming removed 5 bases at V and 4 bases at J, with 8 bases between. The CDR3 region is CASSIGRETQYF. The CDR3 DNA reads TGTGCCAGCAGCATAGGGAGAGAGACCCAGTACTTC.

This clonotype was seen ten or more times. V is TRBV29-1 and J is TRBJ2-7, with D maybe TRBD2 (5 bases). V was clipped by 3 bases and J by 2 bases, with 8 bases between them. CDR1 SQVTM and CDR2 ANQGSEA come from the germline V gene. CDR3 length: 12 residues. CDR3 nucleotide sequence: TGCAGCGTTGAGGAGGAAACCTACGAGCAGTACTTC. Protein: CSVEEETYEQYF.

This clonotype was recorded at least ten times. This CDR3 reads CASSQALAGPYEQYF. Here the CDR3 DNA reads TGCGCCAGCAGCCAAGCACTAGCGGGCCCGTACGAGCAGTACTTC. This chain links TRBV4-3 with TRBJ2-7; 9 nucleotides line up with TRBD2. V was pared by 1 base and J by 4 bases, with 5 bases of the junction left unmatched. CDR1 LGHNA and CDR2 YSLEER come from the germline V gene. The CDR3 has 15 residues.

J is TRBJ1-5 and V is TRBV7-6; D not certain. Germline lookup yields CDR1 SGHVS and CDR2 FNYEAQ. Trimming stripped 1 base from V and 7 bases from J, with 11 bases between. CDR3 length: 14 amino acids. CDR3 amino acids: CASSLEMGDQPQHF. The CDR3, as DNA: TGTGCCAGCAGCTTAGAGATGGGAGACCAGCCCCAGCATTTT. The full variable domain, rest sourced from reference TRBV7-6 and TRBJ1-5, is GAGVSQSPRYKVTKRGQDVALRCDPISGHVSLYWYRQALGQGPEFLTYFNYEAQQDKSGLPNDRFSAERPEGSISTLTIQRTEQRDSAMYRCASSLEMGDQPQHFGDGTRLSIL.

The V call is TRBV12-3 or TRBV12-4, the J call TRBJ2-7, with a possible D match to TRBD1 (6 bases). The CDR3 contains 18 residues. The V gene lost 6 bases and the J gene lost 4 bases, with 28 bases spanning the gap. CDR3 bases: TGTGCCAGCAGCAAACAACCCAACGTGGACAGAGAAAAATACGAGCAGTACTTC. It encodes CASSKQPNVDREKYEQYF.

Here the CDR3 reads CASSPDGPRGDTQYF. The DNA of the CDR3 is TGTGCCAGCAGCCCAGACGGACCCAGGGGGGATACGCAGTATTTT. This chain connects TRBV12-3 or TRBV12-4 to TRBJ2-3; 7 nucleotides align to TRBD1. The CDR3 runs 15 residues. The V and J ends lost 6 bases and 6 bases, in that order; junction bases with no gene match: 12.

The rearrangement joins TRBV6-1 to TRBJ2-1; 9 nucleotides line up with TRBD2. The junction had 20 bases not matched to a gene; V was cut back by 8 bases and J by 6 bases. Germline CDR1 and CDR2: MNHNS and SASEGT. The CDR3 contains 18 residues. The DNA for the CDR3 is TGTGCCAGCGGTCCCGCGGGACTAGCCCTACCTACGTTCAATGAGCAGTTCTTC. Its translation: CASGPAGLALPTFNEQFF.

As to this clonotype: A much larger clone lies one base from this, so it may be a read error. The rearrangement joins TRBV7-9 to TRBJ1-1, with D possibly TRBD1 on 6 matching bases. Trimming cost V 6 bases and J 1 base, with 9 bases left between them. This CDR3 has 13 residues. CDR1 and CDR2 (germline): SEHNR, FQNEAQ (reference sequence). Here the CDR3 reads CASRLDRNTEAFF. For the CDR3, the DNA is TGTGCCAGCAGGTTGGACAGGAACACTGAAGCTTTCTTT.

This clonotype was seen ten or more times. The chain is built from TRBV10-3 and TRBJ2-1, with 14 bases lining up with TRBD2. The junction had 5 bases not matched to a gene; V was cut back by 3 bases and J by 7 bases. This CDR3 has 16 amino acids. Germline V gene lookup returns CDR1 ENHRY and CDR2 SYGVKD. CDR3 in DNA: TGTGCCATCAGTGATTGGACTAGCGGGGGGCGGAATGAGCAGTTCTTC. It encodes CAISDWTSGGRNEQFF.